This T cell receptor beta chain is from a study of draining lymph node invasion in breast cancer (TCRdb year 2020). Looking at the study overall: Metastasis in lymph nodes was diagnosed using histology and cytokeratin immunohistochemistry and was confirmed with EpCAM/CD45 flow cytometry. In a separate targeted assay, sorted memory regulatory T cells and memory conventional CD4 T cells were compared across breast cancer tissues by bulk TCR-beta CDR3 sequencing. From every patient, the primary tumor plus matched non-invaded and tumor-invaded tumor-draining lymph nodes were collected, and both Treg and Tconv subsets were profiled. The separate targeted TCR sequencing included lymph nodes from five patients, and primary tumors were also sequenced for three of those five patients.

Concerning this clonotype: It lacks a known antigen. There are no base qualities to consult, and no much larger clone falls within one base.

What the authors observed across the whole study: TCRs shared between Treg and Tconv subsets were regarded as suggestive, but not proof, of a common clonal origin. In the targeted TCR-seq data, Tregs appeared to be more clonally expanded than Tconvs in all tissues, and lower diversity was found for both subsets in tumor than in lymph nodes. Per tissue, roughly 12-25% of Treg TCRs were found to be shared with Tconvs, and this sharing was interpreted as suggesting peripheral Treg induction. Tracking the tumor top-100 clones was possible in just a couple of patients. The data could not determine whether Treg conversion took place in a particular organ or whether converted Tregs recirculated between nodes and tumor. Detection of some of the top 100 tumor clones in both invaded and non-invaded nodes suggests recirculation between tumor and draining nodes.

The receptor library was made with bulk RNA-seq. TCRdb names Illumina HiSeq 2500 as the instrument used. The study's processing was this. In the separate targeted TCR-seq dataset, CDR3 sequences were extracted from raw reads and quantified using MiXCR version 2.1.5 with default parameters. In the separate targeted TCR-seq dataset, TCR-beta clones were defined by the combination of V gene, J gene and CDR3 sequence. The separate targeted TCR-seq dataset was filtered by first dropping clones with fewer than three counts and then keeping only the 90% most strongly expressed clones in each sample. In the separate targeted TCR-seq dataset, Treg-Tconv overlap was calculated per tissue as the number of shared clones divided by the total number of Treg clones, multiplied by 100. TCRdb handled the public reads itself, with Q25 trimming in fastp and clone calling in MiXCR, and kept productive beta chains. One record per CDR3 amino acid sequence lists the most common genes and DNA. TCRdb, not the authors, supplied the V and J calls. This sample comprises about 2,900 distinct CDR3 sequences, about 80% of them detected only once. The top ten clones comprise roughly 10% of the sample.

For this chain, trimming is 3 bases at the V end and 7 bases at the J end, and the number of junction bases without a gene match is 11. In the germline V gene (reference sequence), CDR1 corresponds to DFQATT and CDR2 to SNEGSKA. Its CDR3 holds 14 amino acids, cysteine through phenylalanine. Only the CDR3 region is kept as DNA, spanning 42 bases read in frame from base 1. CD4+ CD45RA- CD25- cells were sorted as memory conventional CD4 T cells. Tumor-draining lymph nodes were classified as non-invaded or invaded according to absence or presence of metastatic tumor cells. Before staining and sorting, T cells were pre-enriched using a Miltenyi Pan T Cell isolation kit. Immunohistochemistry for estrogen receptor, progesterone receptor, HER2 and Ki-67 was used to characterize the primary tumors. Fresh surgical tissue was processed within a few hours after surgery by cutting into small fragments. Tissue fragments were enzymatically digested with Liberase TL plus DNase for under 25 minutes and were then filtered through a 40-micrometer strainer. Sorting used a BD FACS Aria II with roughly 98-99% purity, after DAPI live/dead staining. The sorted cells were lysed in TCL buffer, and a Norgen Single Cell RNA purification kit, including DNase treatment, was used to purify the RNA.

Material for sequencing was sorted memory CD4+ effector T cells from a lymph node. The sample's cell subset or site label is to be understood as: CD45RA-negative sorted CD4+ T cells (memory Tconv or effector/memory Treg). The TCR comes from a female donor with luminal breast cancer. The chain was built from TRBV20-1 and TRBJ2-7; 8 bases in the middle match TRBD2. In nucleotides, the sequence is TGCAGTGCTAGTGACGGACTAGCCGCGCGGGAGCAGTACTTC. This yields the protein CSASDGLAAREQYF.